This is a list of T cell receptor beta chains from one sample in a study of blood T cell repertoires in COVID-19. Some clones are missing from TCRdb's copy, which holds only in-frame ones; the method was immunoSEQ multiplex PCR. The table has fewer than 350,000 clones, 81% seen once. Sequencing was performed on peripheral blood. These receptors came from a woman between 55 and 75 years old with active or convalescent COVID-19. Both conserved end residues are part of each CDR3. D genes are given only for firm matches. A clone size is listed for some rows: how often the clone was seen (once, few, many), or a class if it is expanded.

d_call: TRBD2; v_call: TRBV2; j_call: TRBJ2-1; clone_size: .; cdr3_aa: CATRTSGASQEQFF; cdr3_nt: TGTGCCACCCGGACTAGCGGGGCATCGCAAGAGCAGTTCTTC
d_call: .; v_call: TRBV6-2/TRBV6-3; j_call: TRBJ2-1; clone_size: .; cdr3_aa: CASSKPSWFSYNEQFF; cdr3_nt: TGTGCCAGCAGTAAACCTAGCTGGTTCTCCTACAATGAGCAGTTCTTC
d_call: .; v_call: TRBV5-1; j_call: TRBJ1-5; clone_size: .; cdr3_aa: CAIPHRVFTSNQPQHF; cdr3_nt: TGCGCCATACCACACAGGGTATTTACTAGCAATCAGCCCCAGCATTTT
d_call: .; v_call: TRBV30; j_call: TRBJ1-5; clone_size: .; cdr3_aa: CAWSVVSGYQPQHF; cdr3_nt: TGTGCCTGGAGTGTGGTTTCGGGTTATCAGCCCCAGCATTTT
d_call: .; v_call: TRBV29-1; j_call: TRBJ1-5; clone_size: .; cdr3_aa: CSVGGGSNQPQHF; cdr3_nt: TGCAGCGTTGGCGGGGGAAGCAATCAGCCCCAGCATTTT
d_call: TRBD1; v_call: TRBV5-6; j_call: TRBJ1-4; clone_size: .; cdr3_aa: CASSQRDRGREKLFF; cdr3_nt: TGTGCCAGCAGCCAAAGGGACAGGGGCCGGGAAAAACTGTTTTTT
d_call: TRBD2; v_call: TRBV19; j_call: TRBJ2-3; clone_size: .; cdr3_aa: CASSIEAGVTDTQYF; cdr3_nt: TGTGCCAGTAGTATAGAGGCGGGAGTCACAGATACGCAGTATTTT
d_call: .; v_call: TRBV6-1; j_call: TRBJ2-1; clone_size: .; cdr3_aa: CASSEAISGGSQFF; cdr3_nt: TGTGCCAGCAGTGAAGCGATAAGCGGAGGGTCGCAGTTCTTC
d_call: TRBD2; v_call: TRBV7-6; j_call: TRBJ2-6; clone_size: .; cdr3_aa: CASSLVGGNSGANVLTF; cdr3_nt: TGTGCCAGCAGCTTAGTGGGGGGGAACTCTGGGGCCAACGTCCTGACTTTC
d_call: .; v_call: TRBV27; j_call: TRBJ1-2; clone_size: .; cdr3_aa: CASSYSSGAIFNYGYTF; cdr3_nt: TGTGCCAGCAGTTATTCCTCAGGGGCCATTTTTAACTATGGCTACACCTTC
d_call: .; v_call: TRBV10-1; j_call: TRBJ1-2; clone_size: .; cdr3_aa: CASNRRLVIPSLPNYGYTF; cdr3_nt: TGCGCCAGCAATAGGAGGTTGGTTATCCCGAGTCTCCCTAACTATGGCTACACCTTC
d_call: .; v_call: TRBV3-1/TRBV3-2; j_call: TRBJ2-1; clone_size: .; cdr3_aa: CASSPPGLRSSYNEQFF; cdr3_nt: TGTGCCAGCAGCCCCCCCGGACTGCGGAGCTCCTACAATGAGCAGTTCTTC
d_call: .; v_call: TRBV9; j_call: TRBJ1-1; clone_size: few; cdr3_aa: CASSGQHTEAFF; cdr3_nt: TGTGCCAGCAGCGGACAGCACACTGAAGCTTTCTTT
d_call: .; v_call: TRBV11-3; j_call: TRBJ2-5; clone_size: .; cdr3_aa: CASSLGGQETQYF; cdr3_nt: TGTGCCAGCAGCTTAGGCGGGCAAGAGACCCAGTACTTC
d_call: TRBD1; v_call: TRBV7-3; j_call: TRBJ1-1; clone_size: .; cdr3_aa: CASSLYGQGNTEAFF; cdr3_nt: TGTGCCAGCAGCTTATATGGACAGGGGAACACTGAAGCTTTCTTT
d_call: .; v_call: TRBV19; j_call: TRBJ2-3; clone_size: few; cdr3_aa: CASSDSHTDTQYF; cdr3_nt: TGTGCCAGTAGTGACAGCCACACAGATACGCAGTATTTT
d_call: .; v_call: TRBV6-5; j_call: TRBJ1-2; clone_size: .; cdr3_aa: CASGTGRGGYTF; cdr3_nt: TGTGCCAGCGGAACAGGGAGGGGTGGCTACACCTTC
d_call: .; v_call: TRBV11-2; j_call: TRBJ2-7; clone_size: .; cdr3_aa: CASSFGVSYEQYF; cdr3_nt: TGTGCCAGCAGCTTTGGAGTCTCCTACGAGCAGTACTTC
d_call: .; v_call: TRBV11-1; j_call: TRBJ1-4; clone_size: .; cdr3_aa: CASSSSGSLGKLFF; cdr3_nt: TGTGCCAGCAGCTCATCCGGTAGTCTTGGAAAACTGTTTTTT
d_call: TRBD2; v_call: TRBV5-8; j_call: TRBJ2-2; clone_size: .; cdr3_aa: CASSRLAGDTGELFF; cdr3_nt: TGTGCCAGCAGCCGGCTAGCGGGTGACACCGGGGAGCTGTTTTTT
d_call: .; v_call: TRBV7-6; j_call: TRBJ2-1; clone_size: .; cdr3_aa: CASARGDTRSLYNEQFF; cdr3_nt: TGTGCCAGCGCCAGGGGGGACACCCGATCCCTTTACAATGAGCAGTTCTTC
d_call: .; v_call: TRBV9; j_call: TRBJ2-1; clone_size: .; cdr3_aa: CASSAGSGNEQFF; cdr3_nt: TGTGCCAGCAGCGCAGGCAGCGGCAATGAGCAGTTCTTC
d_call: TRBD1; v_call: TRBV14; j_call: TRBJ1-4; clone_size: .; cdr3_aa: CASSGRQGAGEKLFF; cdr3_nt: TGTGCCAGCAGCGGAAGACAGGGGGCAGGGGAAAAACTGTTTTTT
d_call: .; v_call: TRBV10-1; j_call: TRBJ1-1; clone_size: .; cdr3_aa: CASIRGLPEAFF; cdr3_nt: TGCGCCAGCATAAGGGGCTTGCCTGAAGCTTTCTTT
d_call: .; v_call: TRBV9; j_call: TRBJ2-5; clone_size: .; cdr3_aa: CASSPRTGKETQYF; cdr3_nt: TGTGCCAGCAGCCCCCGCACAGGGAAAGAGACCCAGTACTTC
d_call: TRBD1; v_call: TRBV11-2; j_call: TRBJ2-7; clone_size: once; cdr3_aa: CASSYGDSSYEQYF; cdr3_nt: TGTGCCAGCAGCTACGGGGACAGCTCCTACGAGCAGTACTTC
d_call: .; v_call: TRBV15; j_call: TRBJ1-1; clone_size: .; cdr3_aa: CATSRDHPGPNTEAFF; cdr3_nt: TGTGCCACCAGCAGAGATCATCCAGGGCCGAACACTGAAGCTTTCTTT
d_call: .; v_call: TRBV6-5; j_call: TRBJ1-2; clone_size: .; cdr3_aa: CASWGPPNYGYTF; cdr3_nt: TGTGCCAGCTGGGGCCCCCCAAACTATGGCTACACCTTC
d_call: .; v_call: TRBV9; j_call: TRBJ1-2; clone_size: .; cdr3_aa: CASSVLPYGYTF; cdr3_nt: TGTGCCAGCAGCGTCCTACCCTATGGCTACACCTTC
d_call: TRBD2; v_call: TRBV11-3; j_call: TRBJ2-5; clone_size: .; cdr3_aa: CASSLGLAVQETQYF; cdr3_nt: TGTGCCAGCAGCTTAGGACTAGCGGTCCAAGAGACCCAGTACTTC
d_call: .; v_call: TRBV5-1; j_call: TRBJ2-3; clone_size: .; cdr3_aa: CASSLGQSTDTQYF; cdr3_nt: TGCGCCAGCAGCTTGGGACAGAGCACAGATACGCAGTATTTT
d_call: TRBD1; v_call: TRBV19; j_call: TRBJ1-1; clone_size: few; cdr3_aa: CASSMVFGTVNTEAFF; cdr3_nt: TGTGCCAGTAGTATGGTCTTCGGGACAGTGAACACTGAAGCTTTCTTT
d_call: TRBD1; v_call: TRBV7-3; j_call: TRBJ2-7; clone_size: .; cdr3_aa: CASSLGQGREQYF; cdr3_nt: TGTGCCAGCAGCTTAGGACAGGGGCGCGAGCAGTACTTC
d_call: .; v_call: TRBV12-3/TRBV12-4; j_call: TRBJ2-7; clone_size: .; cdr3_aa: CASAQGREQYF; cdr3_nt: TGTGCCAGCGCACAGGGGAGGGAGCAGTACTTC
d_call: .; v_call: TRBV7-2; j_call: TRBJ2-3; clone_size: .; cdr3_aa: CASSLDAGRIADTQYF; cdr3_nt: TGTGCCAGCAGCTTAGACGCAGGGAGGATCGCAGATACGCAGTATTTT
d_call: TRBD2; v_call: TRBV18; j_call: TRBJ2-2; clone_size: .; cdr3_aa: CASSGLAGTGELFF; cdr3_nt: TGTGCCAGCTCGGGACTAGCGGGGACCGGGGAGCTGTTTTTT
d_call: TRBD1; v_call: TRBV3-1/TRBV3-2; j_call: TRBJ1-4; clone_size: .; cdr3_aa: CASSLVRTGVEEKLFF; cdr3_nt: TGTGCCAGCAGCCTAGTCCGCACAGGGGTCGAGGAAAAACTGTTTTTT
d_call: TRBD1; v_call: TRBV29-1; j_call: TRBJ1-5; clone_size: .; cdr3_aa: CSVDLQGVVNQPQHF; cdr3_nt: TGCAGCGTTGACCTACAGGGGGTTGTGAATCAGCCCCAGCATTTT
d_call: TRBD2; v_call: TRBV5-1; j_call: TRBJ2-3; clone_size: once; cdr3_aa: CASSTLLATSTDTQYF; cdr3_nt: TGCGCCAGCAGCACCTTACTAGCGACTAGCACAGATACGCAGTATTTT
d_call: .; v_call: TRBV6-6; j_call: TRBJ2-4; clone_size: .; cdr3_aa: CASSSPGGNIQYF; cdr3_nt: TGTGCCAGCAGTTCCCCCGGGGGAAACATTCAGTACTTC
d_call: .; v_call: TRBV18; j_call: TRBJ2-1; clone_size: .; cdr3_aa: CASSQGTVSSYNEQFF; cdr3_nt: TGTGCCAGCTCTCAGGGGACCGTAAGCTCCTACAATGAGCAGTTCTTC
d_call: TRBD1; v_call: TRBV15; j_call: TRBJ1-5; clone_size: .; cdr3_aa: CATRRDRGENQPQHF; cdr3_nt: TGTGCCACCAGGAGGGACAGGGGTGAGAATCAGCCCCAGCATTTT
d_call: .; v_call: TRBV7-9; j_call: TRBJ2-6; clone_size: .; cdr3_aa: CASSLFPPSWSSGANVLTF; cdr3_nt: TGTGCCAGCAGCTTATTCCCCCCCAGCTGGAGCTCTGGGGCCAACGTCCTGACTTTC
d_call: TRBD1; v_call: TRBV4-2; j_call: TRBJ2-3; clone_size: .; cdr3_aa: CASSQEGAGGLTDTQYF; cdr3_nt: TGTGCCAGCAGCCAAGAGGGGGCAGGGGGTCTGACAGATACGCAGTATTTT
d_call: TRBD2; v_call: TRBV4-3; j_call: TRBJ2-5; clone_size: .; cdr3_aa: CASSFTGTTQETQYF; cdr3_nt: TGCGCCAGCAGCTTTACCGGGACTACGCAAGAGACCCAGTACTTC
d_call: TRBD1; v_call: TRBV18; j_call: TRBJ2-7; clone_size: once; cdr3_aa: CASSPGTGSYEQYF; cdr3_nt: TGTGCCAGCTCGCCCGGGACAGGGTCCTACGAGCAGTACTTC
d_call: .; v_call: TRBV7-3; j_call: TRBJ2-1; clone_size: few; cdr3_aa: CASSRDSYNEQFF; cdr3_nt: TGTGCCAGCAGCCGGGATTCCTACAATGAGCAGTTCTTC